What follows is one T cell receptor beta chain and its context. The method was immunoSEQ multiplex PCR; TCRdb's version includes in-frame clones alone and lacks a portion of them. The sample lists some 220,000 clones; roughly 85% were seen once. These data originate in a study of blood T cell repertoires in COVID-19. Trimming shortened V by 0 bases and J by 8 bases, and 22 bases separated the two germline ends. CDR1 is MNHEY and CDR2 is SMNVEV in the germline V gene (reference sequence). This CDR3 contains 17 residues. Material: peripheral blood. This rearrangement joins TRBV27 to TRBJ1-2, with D possibly TRBD1 on 5 matching bases. This TCR derives from a woman between 18 and 30 years old who had recovered from COVID-19. The CDR3 loop reads CASSLSINLQGSRGYTF. In DNA form, the CDR3 reads TGTGCCAGCAGTTTATCGATAAATCTGCAGGGCTCGAGGGGCTACACCTTC.